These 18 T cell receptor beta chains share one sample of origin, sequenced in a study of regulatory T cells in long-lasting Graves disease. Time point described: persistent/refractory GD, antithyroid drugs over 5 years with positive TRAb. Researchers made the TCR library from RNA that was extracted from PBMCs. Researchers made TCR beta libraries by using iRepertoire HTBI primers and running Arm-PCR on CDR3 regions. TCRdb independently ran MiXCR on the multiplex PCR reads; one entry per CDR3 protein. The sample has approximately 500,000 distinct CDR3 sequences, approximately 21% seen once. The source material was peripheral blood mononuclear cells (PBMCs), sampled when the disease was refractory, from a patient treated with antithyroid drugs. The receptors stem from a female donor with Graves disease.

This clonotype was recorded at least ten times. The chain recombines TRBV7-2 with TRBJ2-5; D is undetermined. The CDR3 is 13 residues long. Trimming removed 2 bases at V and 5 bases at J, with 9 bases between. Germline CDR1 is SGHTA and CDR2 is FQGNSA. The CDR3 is CASSLYGSETQYF. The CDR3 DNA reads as TGTGCCAGCAGCTTATATGGTTCCGAGACCCAGTACTTC.

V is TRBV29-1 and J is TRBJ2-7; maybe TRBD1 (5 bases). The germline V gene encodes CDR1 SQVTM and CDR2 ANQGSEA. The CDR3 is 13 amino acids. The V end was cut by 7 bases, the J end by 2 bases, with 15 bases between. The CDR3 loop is CSAASGLAYEQYF. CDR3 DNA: TGCAGCGCCGCGTCAGGGTTAGCCTACGAGCAGTACTTC.

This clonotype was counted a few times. This CDR3 reads CATSRGVSPSAGNTIYF. CDR3 in DNA: TGTGCCACCAGCCGAGGCGTCAGTCCCAGTGCTGGAAACACCATATATTTT. The chain carries TRBV15 and TRBJ1-3; no clear D. From germline, CDR1 is LNHNV and CDR2 YYDKDF (reference sequence). V lost 5 bases, J lost 2 bases, and 19 bases lay in between. The CDR3 totals 17 residues.

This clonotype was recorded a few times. The CDR3 nucleotides are TGCGCCAGCAGGCCAGACAGGGCCAATCAGCCCCAGCATTTT. As protein: CASRPDRANQPQHF. This chain links TRBV5-1 with TRBJ1-5; 7 nucleotides line up with TRBD1. CDR1 and CDR2 (germline): SGHRS, YFSETQ. V was pared by 5 bases and J by 3 bases, with 5 bases of the junction left unmatched. The CDR3 contains 14 residues.

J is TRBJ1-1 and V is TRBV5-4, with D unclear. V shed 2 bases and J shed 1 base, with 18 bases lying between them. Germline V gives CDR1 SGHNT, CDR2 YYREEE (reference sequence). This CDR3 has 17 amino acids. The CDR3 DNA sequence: TGTGCCAGCAGCTTCCGGAACAGTCCCCGGGGGAACACTGAAGCTTTCTTT. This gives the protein CASSFRNSPRGNTEAFF.

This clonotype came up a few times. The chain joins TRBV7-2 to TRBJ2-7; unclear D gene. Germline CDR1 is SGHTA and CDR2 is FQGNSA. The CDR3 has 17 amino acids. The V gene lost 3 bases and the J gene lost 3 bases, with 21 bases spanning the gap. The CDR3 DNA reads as TGTGCCAGCAGCTTCGGAGTTGTAGCCACTCATTTCTACGAGCAGTACTTC. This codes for CASSFGVVATHFYEQYF.

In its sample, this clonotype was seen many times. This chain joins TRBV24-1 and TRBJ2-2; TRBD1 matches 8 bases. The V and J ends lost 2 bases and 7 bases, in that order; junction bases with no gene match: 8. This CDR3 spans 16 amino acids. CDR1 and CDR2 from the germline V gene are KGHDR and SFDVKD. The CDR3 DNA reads TGTGCCACCAGTGATTGGGGGCGGACAGGGAACGGGGAGCTGTTTTTT. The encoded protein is CATSDWGRTGNGELFF.

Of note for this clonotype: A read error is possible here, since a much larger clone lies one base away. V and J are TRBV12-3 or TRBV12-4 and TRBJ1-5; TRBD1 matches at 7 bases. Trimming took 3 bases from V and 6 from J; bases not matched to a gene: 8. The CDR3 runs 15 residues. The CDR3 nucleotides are TGTGCCAGCAGTTTGGACAGGAGGAGCGGTCAGCCCCAGCATTTT. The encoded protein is CASSLDRRSGQPQHF.

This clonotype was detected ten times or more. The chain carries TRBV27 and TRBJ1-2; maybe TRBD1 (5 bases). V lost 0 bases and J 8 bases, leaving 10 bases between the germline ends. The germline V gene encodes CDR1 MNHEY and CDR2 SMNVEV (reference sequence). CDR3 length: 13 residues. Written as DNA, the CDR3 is TGTGCCAGCAGTTTATCGGGGCGCAGGGGCTACACCTTC. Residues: CASSLSGRRGYTF.

As DNA, the CDR3 is TGTGCCAGCAGCTTTGAAGGGAACTACGAGCAGTACTTC. Translation: CASSFEGNYEQYF. The chain employs TRBV5-6 and TRBJ2-7; D uncertain. Germline V gene data show CDR1 as SGHDT and CDR2 as YYEEEE. The V and J ends lost 2 bases and 3 bases respectively, with 9 bases between them. The length of the CDR3 is 13 residues.

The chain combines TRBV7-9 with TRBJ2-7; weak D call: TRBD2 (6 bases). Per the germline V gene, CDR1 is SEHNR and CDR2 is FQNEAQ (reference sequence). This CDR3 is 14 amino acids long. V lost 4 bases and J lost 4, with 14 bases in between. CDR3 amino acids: CASSWDSGSYEQYF. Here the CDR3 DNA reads TGTGCCAGCAGCTGGGACTCGGGTTCGTACGAGCAGTACTTC.

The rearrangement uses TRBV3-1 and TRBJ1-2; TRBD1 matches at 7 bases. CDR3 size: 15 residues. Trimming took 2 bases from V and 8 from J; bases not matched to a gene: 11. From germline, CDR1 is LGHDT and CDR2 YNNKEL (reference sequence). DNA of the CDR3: TGTGCCAGCAGCCAACGTACAGGGGCCCCGGGAGGCTACACCTTC. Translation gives CASSQRTGAPGGYTF.

The CDR3 region has the DNA TGTGCCAGCAGGCCGGGACAGGGGCTCGAAGCTTTCTTT. It translates to CASRPGQGLEAFF. The chain joins TRBV28 to TRBJ1-1; TRBD1 matches at 10 bases. Germline trimming cut 6 bases from V and 8 bases from J; bases unmatched to any gene: 6. CDR1 and CDR2 (germline): MDHEN, SYDVKM. This CDR3 region has 13 residues.

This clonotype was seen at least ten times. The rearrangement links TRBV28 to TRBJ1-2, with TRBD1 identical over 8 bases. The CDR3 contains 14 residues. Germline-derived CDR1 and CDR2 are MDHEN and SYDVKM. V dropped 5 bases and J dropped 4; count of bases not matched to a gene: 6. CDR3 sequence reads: CASSSGQGLYGYTF. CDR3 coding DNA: TGTGCCAGCAGTAGTGGACAGGGCCTCTATGGCTACACCTTC.

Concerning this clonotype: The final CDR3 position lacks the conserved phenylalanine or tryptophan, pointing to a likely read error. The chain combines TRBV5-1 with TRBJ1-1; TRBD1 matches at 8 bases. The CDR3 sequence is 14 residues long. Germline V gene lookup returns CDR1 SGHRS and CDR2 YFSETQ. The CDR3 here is CASSSDRVTTEAFL. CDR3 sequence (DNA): TGCGCCAGTAGCTCGGACAGGGTGACGACTGAAGCTTTCCTT.

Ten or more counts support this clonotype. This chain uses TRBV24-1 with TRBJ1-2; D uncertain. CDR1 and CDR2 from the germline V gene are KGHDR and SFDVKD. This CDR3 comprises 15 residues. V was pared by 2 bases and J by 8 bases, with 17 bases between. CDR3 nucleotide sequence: TGTGCCACCAGTGATTCGTCCATGCGGGTTGCGGGCTACACCTTC. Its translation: CATSDSSMRVAGYTF.

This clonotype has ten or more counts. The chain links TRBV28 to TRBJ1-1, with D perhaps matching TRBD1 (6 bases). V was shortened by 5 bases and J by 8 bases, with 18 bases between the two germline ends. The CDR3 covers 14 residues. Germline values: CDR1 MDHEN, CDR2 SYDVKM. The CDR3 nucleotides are TGTGCCAGCAGTACCGTAGGGGGGGTTTTCGAAGCTTTCTTT. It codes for CASSTVGGVFEAFF.

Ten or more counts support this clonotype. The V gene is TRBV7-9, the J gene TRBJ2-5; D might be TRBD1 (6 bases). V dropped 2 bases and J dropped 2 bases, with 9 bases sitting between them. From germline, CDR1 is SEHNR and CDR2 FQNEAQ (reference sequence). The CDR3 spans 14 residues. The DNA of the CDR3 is TGTGCCAGCAGCTTACGGGACAATCAAGAGACCCAGTACTTC. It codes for CASSLRDNQETQYF.